One T cell receptor (beta chain) is described in this entry. Antigen unknown. The sample originates from a study of cytomegalovirus exposure and HLA in healthy donors. General observations from the study: The classifier reportedly diagnosed cytomegalovirus status with high specificity and sensitivity. There were 150 or so TCR beta chains listed as cytomegalovirus-associated.

CDR1 KGHSH and CDR2 LQKENI come from the germline V gene. CDR3 length equals 12 residues. V lost 3 bases to trimming and J lost 5 bases, with 8 bases between them. Data came from immunoSEQ multiplex PCR; TCRdb stores just in-frame clones and leaves some out. The sample has about 66,000 clones, approximately 97% seen once. This TCR derives from a woman aged 18-29 years in good health and CMV-seropositive. Sequenced: PBMCs. V and J are TRBV18 and TRBJ2-7; tentatively, D is TRBD1 (5 bases). CDR3 residues: CASSPQDNEQYF. In DNA, the CDR3 is TGTGCCAGCTCACCTCAGGACAACGAGCAGTACTTC.